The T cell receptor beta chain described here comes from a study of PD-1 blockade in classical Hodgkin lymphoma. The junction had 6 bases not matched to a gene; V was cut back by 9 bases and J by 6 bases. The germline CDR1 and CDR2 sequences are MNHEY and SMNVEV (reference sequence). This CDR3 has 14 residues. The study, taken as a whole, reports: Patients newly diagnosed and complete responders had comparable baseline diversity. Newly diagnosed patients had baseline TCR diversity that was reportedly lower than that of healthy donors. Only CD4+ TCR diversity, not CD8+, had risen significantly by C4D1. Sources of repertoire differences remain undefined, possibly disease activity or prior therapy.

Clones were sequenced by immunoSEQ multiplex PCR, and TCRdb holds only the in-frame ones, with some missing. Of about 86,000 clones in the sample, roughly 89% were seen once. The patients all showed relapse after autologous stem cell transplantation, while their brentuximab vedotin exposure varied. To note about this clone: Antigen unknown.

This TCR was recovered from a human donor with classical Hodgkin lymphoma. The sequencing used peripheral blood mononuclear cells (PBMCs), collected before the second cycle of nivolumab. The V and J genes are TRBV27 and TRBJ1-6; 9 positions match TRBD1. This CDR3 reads CASSNRGPNSPLHF. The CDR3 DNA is TGTGCCAGTTCCAACAGGGGGCCTAATTCACCCCTCCACTTT.